The rows below give T cell receptor beta chains drawn from one sample of a study of CD4 T cells in relation to SARS-CoV-2 and coronaviruses. Antigens of these TCRs are unknown. Sequencing was performed with immunoSEQ multiplex PCR; in TCRdb, only in-frame clones are kept and a portion is missing. This sample has around 41,000 clones; roughly 84% occur once, and the top ten carry 0.95% to 1.5%. The sample consisted of naive CD4+ T cells from PBMCs, cultured in vitro. These receptors were collected from an adult with COVID-19. CDR3s include the opening cysteine and the closing phenylalanine or tryptophan. Each record gives: J gene, CDR3 length, V gene, CDR3 protein.

TRBJ2-1	13	TRBV2	CASRSGLAIEQFF
TRBJ1-2	13	TRBV28	CASSSPQTIGYTF
TRBJ2-1	15	TRBV4-1	CASSQDRDHGDEQFF
TRBJ2-3	14	TRBV4-1	CASSQRTGTDTQYF
TRBJ2-4	12	TRBV30	CAWGDSKNIQYF
TRBJ2-3	16	TRBV19	CASSQTSGGGADTQYF
TRBJ2-2	13	TRBV12-3/TRBV12-4	CASNLFSTGELFF
TRBJ2-7	16	TRBV27	CASSFLAGGPPLEQYF
TRBJ2-1	16	TRBV5-4	CASSLGLTLTDNEQFF
TRBJ2-2	15	TRBV27	CASSFRDRPTGELFF
TRBJ1-1	20	TRBV5-8	CASSLVPSGAGEAMNTEAFF
TRBJ1-5	13	TRBV4-2	CASSQVRDQPQHF
TRBJ2-1	15	TRBV19	CATRPGTLNYNEQFF
TRBJ2-1	15	TRBV6-1	CASSKTPGTTYEQFF
TRBJ1-1	13	TRBV19	CASSIFQNTEAFF